A single sample is the source of the 17 T cell receptor beta chains below, sequenced in a study of cytomegalovirus exposure and HLA in healthy donors. It was with 60 Vbeta and 13 Jbeta primers that the PCR ran. Profiling relied on immunoSEQ multiplex PCR, and the TCRdb table lists in-frame clones only, not all of them. The sample holds 30,000 to 45,000 clones, 75% to 90% seen once. Material: PBMCs. The receptors originated from a middle-aged woman in good health and CMV-seropositive.

This clone was detected only once. V and J are TRBV20-1 and TRBJ2-7; unclear D gene. The germline V and J ends were trimmed by 6 bases and 6 bases, with 12 bases remaining between them. Germline V gene data show CDR1 as DFQATT and CDR2 as SNEGSKA (reference sequence). The length of the CDR3 is 11 residues. CDR3 region: CSATYSSEQYF. The CDR3 DNA follows: TGCAGTGCCACTTACAGTTCCGAGCAGTACTTC.

The chain couples TRBV6-6 to TRBJ2-3; D gene uncertain. The CDR3 extends over 11 amino acids. Deletions cut 10 bases from V and 8 bases from J, with 13 bases between. The germline V gene has CDR1 MNHNY and CDR2 SVGAGI (reference sequence). In nucleotides, the CDR3 is TGTGCCACCCTCGAAACGAGTACGCAGTATTTT. Translation: CATLETSTQYF.

The chain employs TRBV5-6 and TRBJ1-2, with D unresolved. Trimming took off 3 bases at V and 4 bases at J, with 16 bases between the two ends. Per germline, CDR1 SGHDT and CDR2 YYEEEE. The CDR3 runs to 15 residues. The CDR3 DNA reads as TGTGCCAGCAGCTCCCAGTCCGATTTAATCTATGGCTACACCTTC. Translation gives CASSSQSDLIYGYTF.

V gene TRBV4-3 combines with J gene TRBJ1-1, with a weak D call TRBD1 (6 bases). The V end was cut by 0 bases, the J end by 12 bases, with 17 bases between. CDR3 size: 14 residues. From germline, CDR1 is LGHNA and CDR2 YSLEER. The DNA of the CDR3 is TGCGCCAGCAGCCAAGATCTGCAGGGGTCTTTACCTTTCTTT. Protein: CASSQDLQGSLPFF.

The sample holds one count of this clone. The chain has TRBV4-3 and TRBJ2-4; 9 nucleotides match TRBD1. Trimming at V came to 2 bases and at J to 6 bases, leaving 8 bases not matched to a gene. The CDR3 sequence is 16 residues long. CDR1 is LGHNA and CDR2 is YSLEER in the germline V gene. CDR3 sequence reads: CASSQSQQGAGNIQYF. The CDR3 region has the DNA TGCGCCAGCAGCCAAAGCCAACAGGGGGCGGGAAACATTCAGTACTTC.

This chain uses TRBV2 with TRBJ1-2; 7 nucleotides align to TRBD1. This CDR3 region has 13 residues. Germline V gene data show CDR1 as SNHLY and CDR2 as FYNNEI. V gave up 11 bases and J gave up 5 bases; unmatched junction bases: 11. In nucleotides, the CDR3 is TGTGCCGGCGAAGCGGACAGGCAGTATGGCTACACCTTC. It translates to CAGEADRQYGYTF.

The genes are TRBV28 and TRBJ2-5; D may be TRBD1 (5 bases). The V and J ends lost 10 bases and 5 bases respectively, with 14 bases between them. The CDR3 totals 12 residues. Looked up from germline, CDR1 is MDHEN and CDR2 is SYDVKM. CDR3 sequence (DNA): TGTGCCACCCAGGTAAAGGGGGAGACCCAGTACTTC. It codes for CATQVKGETQYF.

This chain links TRBV5-4 with TRBJ2-3; D possibly corresponds to TRBD2 (6 bases). The CDR3 totals 16 residues. V was trimmed by 1 base and J by 2 bases, leaving 14 bases between them. The V gene's germline CDR1 is SGHNT and CDR2 YYREEE (reference sequence). The CDR3 loop is CASSLLRGVITDTQYF. CDR3 bases: TGTGCCAGCAGCTTGCTTCGCGGGGTGATCACAGATACGCAGTATTTT.

V and J are TRBV6-6 and TRBJ2-5; no definite D call. The assigned J gene may be wrong: the sequence end matches TRBJ2-7 better. This CDR3 comprises 11 residues. Germline-derived CDR1 and CDR2 are MNHNY and SVGAGI (reference sequence). The CDR3 sequence: CASSYVYEQYF. The CDR3 DNA reads as TGTGCCAGCAGTTACGTCTACGAGCAGTACTTC.

This clone was seen a handful of times. Here the CDR3 reads CASSRDRGQSETQYF. CDR3 sequence (DNA): TGCGCCAGCAGCCGCGACAGGGGGCAATCGGAGACCCAGTACTTC. J is TRBJ2-5 and V is TRBV4-3; the match to TRBD1 covers 10 bases. The germline V gene has CDR1 LGHNA and CDR2 YSLEER. There are 15 residues in the CDR3. V dropped 4 bases and J dropped 5; count of bases not matched to a gene: 7.

V is TRBV5-1 and J is TRBJ2-1; 10 bases agree with TRBD2. The germline CDR1 and CDR2 sequences are SGHRS and YFSETQ. This CDR3 has 19 amino acids. Trimming cost V 4 bases and J 0 bases; bases outside gene matches: 13. CDR3 bases: TGCGCCAGCAGCCAATCTAGACTAGCGGGTGCCAGCTCCTACAATGAGCAGTTCTTC. Amino acid sequence: CASSQSRLAGASSYNEQFF.

The V call is TRBV6-5, the J call TRBJ1-3, with D possibly being TRBD1 (5 bases). CDR1 and CDR2 from the germline V gene are MNHEY and SVGAGI. The V end was cut by 0 bases, the J end by 3 bases, with 12 bases between. This CDR3 is 16 amino acids long. In nucleotides, the CDR3 is TGTGCCAGCAGTTACTCGACGGGGGACTTTGGAAACACCATATATTTT. This encodes CASSYSTGDFGNTIYF.

The gene calls are TRBV10-1 and TRBJ1-2, with 10 bases fitting TRBD1. Germline V gene lookup returns CDR1 WNHNN and CDR2 SYGVQD (reference sequence). This CDR3 has 17 amino acids. The V and J ends lost 0 bases and 4 bases, in that order; junction bases with no gene match: 8. CDR3 region: CASSESRDRGAGYGYTF. CDR3 in DNA: TGCGCCAGCAGTGAGTCCCGGGACAGGGGAGCGGGCTATGGCTACACCTTC.

The chain is built from TRBV5-1 and TRBJ2-3, with 9 positions matching TRBD2. The CDR3 is 21 amino acids. With V trimmed by 0 bases and J by 0 bases, 17 bases remained unmatched. CDR1 and CDR2 from the germline V gene are SGHRS and YFSETQ. CDR3 residues: CASSLGIRLAGESSSTDTQYF. The CDR3 DNA reads TGCGCCAGCAGCTTGGGGATAAGATTAGCGGGGGAAAGCTCTAGCACAGATACGCAGTATTTT.

The rearrangement joins TRBV7-2 to TRBJ2-1, with 7 bases aligning to TRBD2. The length of the CDR3 is 15 residues. Losses at the gene ends were 1 base for V and 5 bases for J; bases not matched to a gene: 5. CDR1 is SGHTA, CDR2 FQGNSA, per germline. As DNA, the CDR3 is TGTGCCAGCAGCTTAGGAGGGACTACAGACAATGAGCAGTTCTTC. Residues: CASSLGGTTDNEQFF.

This chain links TRBV28 with TRBJ1-1; 7 positions agree with TRBD1. This CDR3 contains 15 residues. The ends lost 5 bases at V and 1 base at J; junction bases unmatched: 7. Germline assignment: CDR1 MDHEN and CDR2 SYDVKM. CDR3 in amino acids: CASSPWTGPNTEAFF. The CDR3 region has the DNA TGTGCCAGCAGTCCATGGACAGGCCCGAACACTGAAGCTTTCTTT.

The V and J genes are TRBV7-6 and TRBJ2-1; D is ambiguous. The CDR3 is 15 residues long. Looked up from germline, CDR1 is SGHVS and CDR2 is FNYEAQ. V was pared by 5 bases and J by 3 bases, with 14 bases between. The CDR3 nucleotides read TGTGCCAGCAGCCCCATGGAGAGCCTCTACAATGAGCAGTTCTTC. As protein: CASSPMESLYNEQFF.